Given below is one T cell receptor (beta chain) in context. TCRdb's table, derived via immunoSEQ multiplex PCR, lists solely in-frame clones and lacks some. The profile shows about 170,000 clones, around four fifths of them singletons. Germline V lookup: CDR1 SGHKS, CDR2 YYEKEE (reference sequence). V lost 0 bases to trimming and J lost 5 bases, with 9 bases between them. CDR3 length equals 14 residues. This sample is part of a study of blood T cell repertoires in COVID-19. At the level of the study: There were acute and convalescent COVID-19 samples, and they came from the United States, Italy and Spain. Sample material is recorded as cDNA or gDNA derived from T cells, B-cell-depleted T cells, or PBMCs.

Seattle patient enrollment occurred during active infection, with longitudinal follow-up thereafter. Sequencing was performed on peripheral blood. This TCR came from a woman of 80 years or more with COVID-19, enrolled during active disease. The rearrangement joins TRBV5-5 to TRBJ1-5, with unresolved D. CDR3 nucleotides: TGTGCCAGCAGCTTGGAGAGGTATCATCAGCCCCAGCATTTT. Translating gives CASSLERYHQPQHF.